These 29 T cell receptor beta chains share one sample of origin, sequenced in a study of cytomegalovirus exposure and HLA in healthy donors. Vbeta (60) and Jbeta (13) primers were used in the PCR. Using immunoSEQ multiplex PCR, the repertoire was profiled, and TCRdb retains in-frame clones only, with some absent. The sample includes hundreds of thousands of clones, more than 65% seen only once; the top ten take under 2%. Input material: PBMCs. The receptors here all came from a woman in her twenties or thirties in good health and CMV-seronegative.

This CDR3 reads CASSSLGGQETQYF. DNA for the CDR3: TGTGCCAGCAGCTCCTTGGGGGGCCAAGAGACCCAGTACTTC. The genes are TRBV11-2 and TRBJ2-5, with D maybe TRBD2 (6 bases). The V end lost 4 bases, the J end lost 1 base, and 10 bases lay between the germline ends. The CDR3 spans 14 residues. Germline CDR1 is SGHAT and CDR2 is FQNNGV.

This rearrangement joins TRBV11-2 to TRBJ1-2; 9 positions match TRBD1. This CDR3 is 14 amino acids long. CDR1 is SGHAT, CDR2 FQNNGV, per germline. V was pared by 3 bases and J by 6 bases, with 5 bases of the junction left unmatched. CDR3 nucleotides: TGTGCCAGCAGCTTTACAGGGGGCGGCGATGGCTACACCTTC. Translated: CASSFTGGGDGYTF.

CDR3 coding DNA: TGTGCCAGCAGTGGCCCGGGAGGTCTTTCCTACGAGCAGTACTTC. Translating gives CASSGPGGLSYEQYF. The chain couples TRBV25-1 to TRBJ2-7, with TRBD2 matching 7 bases. V shed 4 bases and J 1 base; nucleotides not matched to a gene: 7. CDR1 MGHDK and CDR2 SYGVNS come from the germline V gene. The CDR3 covers 15 residues.

The V call is TRBV2, the J call TRBJ1-2, with 11 bases aligning to TRBD1. This CDR3 contains 13 residues. With 6 bases clipped from V and 8 bases from J, the junction kept 5 bases outside the gene matches. CDR1 is SNHLY, CDR2 FYNNEI, per germline. Here the CDR3 DNA reads TGTGCCAGCAGCGCGGACAGGGGGCAAGGCTACACCTTC. Translated, it gives CASSADRGQGYTF.

This clone was observed a few times. The V and J genes are TRBV19 and TRBJ1-1; D uncertain. V dropped 3 bases and J dropped 2 bases, with 13 bases sitting between them. This CDR3 is built from 15 residues. Germline V lookup: CDR1 LNHDA, CDR2 SQIVND (reference sequence). CDR3 protein: CASSMGGGPNTEAFF. The CDR3 coding sequence is TGTGCCAGTAGTATGGGTGGAGGGCCAAACACTGAAGCTTTCTTT.

The DNA of the CDR3 is TGCGCCAGCAGCTTGGCAGGGGGAAGTTCCTACGAGCAGTACTTC. This gives the protein CASSLAGGSSYEQYF. The rearrangement joins TRBV5-1 to TRBJ2-7; 7 bases are shared with TRBD1. CDR3 length equals 15 residues. J lost 1 base, V lost 0 bases, and 4 bases had no gene match. From germline, CDR1 is SGHRS and CDR2 YFSETQ. Full variable domain (missing parts from reference TRBV5-1 and TRBJ2-7): KAGVTQTPRYLIKTRGQQVTLSCSPISGHRSVSWYQQTPGQGLQFLFEYFSETQRNKGNFPGRFSGRQFSNSRSEMNVSTLELGDSALYLCASSLAGGSSYEQYFGPGTRLTVT.

Turning to this clone: The sample carries other DNA sequences with the same CDR3. The chain employs TRBV30 and TRBJ1-2; D is unresolved. The germline CDR1 and CDR2 sequences are GTSNPN and SVGIG (reference sequence). Trimming left V 0 bases short and J 2 bases short, with 10 bases between. The CDR3 runs 14 residues. CDR3 sequence (DNA): TGTGCCTGGAGTGTACCAGGCATCAACTATGGCTACACCTTC. Protein sequence: CAWSVPGINYGYTF.

The CDR3 reads CASSHMGTDNYGYTF. The CDR3 DNA follows: TGTGCCAGTAGTCATATGGGCACAGATAACTATGGCTACACCTTC. The chain uses TRBV19 and TRBJ1-2; unclear D gene. CDR1 LNHDA and CDR2 SQIVND come from the germline V gene (reference sequence). This CDR3 contains 15 residues. Trimming left V 5 bases short and J 1 base short, with 14 bases between.

In this sample, this clone turned up a few times. V usage is TRBV9 and J usage is TRBJ2-7; TRBD1 aligns across 7 bases. Germline V gives CDR1 SGDLS, CDR2 YYNGEE. The CDR3 covers 15 residues. V was pared by 3 bases and J by 2 bases, with 8 bases of the junction left unmatched. The CDR3 nucleotides read TGTGCCAGCAGCGAGGGGACAGTGGGGGCCTACGAGCAGTACTTC. This encodes CASSEGTVGAYEQYF.

J is TRBJ2-7 and V is TRBV6-1, with no clear D. Per the germline V gene, CDR1 is MNHNS and CDR2 is SASEGT. Trimming took 4 bases from V and 3 from J, leaving 16 bases between them. CDR3 length equals 15 residues. The CDR3 reads CASSGQTYMGYEQYF. The DNA for the CDR3 is TGTGCCAGCAGTGGCCAGACATACATGGGCTACGAGCAGTACTTC.

This sequence joins TRBV13 and TRBJ2-1; 7 bases line up with TRBD2. Losses at the gene ends were 5 bases for V and 5 bases for J; bases not matched to a gene: 12. CDR1 PRHDT and CDR2 FYEKMQ come from the germline V gene (reference sequence). The CDR3 covers 16 residues. CDR3 sequence reads: CASSPTLLAADNEQFF. As DNA, the CDR3 is TGTGCCAGCAGCCCTACGCTCCTAGCGGCGGACAATGAGCAGTTCTTC.

This sequence joins TRBV19 and TRBJ1-2; 7 nucleotides match TRBD1. The CDR3 is made up of 14 amino acids. Per the germline V gene, CDR1 is LNHDA and CDR2 is SQIVND (reference sequence). Trimming took 9 bases from V and 0 from J; bases not matched to a gene: 7. CDR3 protein: CASTRDRANYGYTF. CDR3 in DNA: TGTGCCAGCACACGGGACAGAGCTAACTATGGCTACACCTTC.

The chain links TRBV5-1 to TRBJ2-3, with TRBD1 matching over 7 bases. This CDR3 is 15 amino acids long. V lost 4 bases to trimming and J lost 3 bases; unmatched junction nucleotides: 8. Germline lookup yields CDR1 SGHRS and CDR2 YFSETQ. Written as DNA, the CDR3 is TGCGCCAGCAGCGCCTCAGGGGGAAAGACAGATACGCAGTATTTT. It yields the protein CASSASGGKTDTQYF.

The chain links TRBV6-5 to TRBJ1-6; D gene uncertain. This CDR3 has 15 residues. Germline CDR1 and CDR2: MNHEY and SVGAGI. V was clipped by 5 bases and J by 7 bases, with 15 bases between them. Written as DNA, the CDR3 is TGTGCCAGCAGTCCCACATCAGGTCGGAATTCACCCCTCCACTTT. As protein: CASSPTSGRNSPLHF.

A single count supports this clone. The CDR3 coding sequence is TGTGCCAGCAGTGATACTAGCGGCACAGATACGCAGTATTTT. Its protein is CASSDTSGTDTQYF. The chain combines TRBV2 with TRBJ2-3; 7 positions agree with TRBD2. The V gene's germline CDR1 is SNHLY and CDR2 FYNNEI. CDR3 length equals 14 residues. V was clipped by 3 bases and J by 1 base; unmatched bases: 1.

The chain carries TRBV5-1 and TRBJ1-1, with unresolved D. The CDR3 extends over 13 amino acids. Germline lookup yields CDR1 SGHRS and CDR2 YFSETQ. Trimming stripped 6 bases from V and 1 base from J, with 10 bases between. As DNA, the CDR3 is TGCGCCAGCACCCCAACACCGAACACTGAAGCTTTCTTT. Translated, it gives CASTPTPNTEAFF.

The chain combines TRBV10-3 with TRBJ2-1; 9 bases are shared with TRBD2. The CDR3 length is 15 residues. Trimming at V came to 6 bases and at J to 0 bases, leaving 3 bases not matched to a gene. The germline V gene encodes CDR1 ENHRY and CDR2 SYGVKD. The CDR3 DNA sequence: TGTGCCATCAGCGCGGGGGGGGTCTCCTACAATGAGCAGTTCTTC. Translating it yields CAISAGGVSYNEQFF.

The rearrangement uses TRBV5-1 and TRBJ2-3; TRBD1 aligns across 8 bases. CDR1 is SGHRS and CDR2 is YFSETQ in the germline V gene. V shed 5 bases and J 2 bases; nucleotides not matched to a gene: 7. The CDR3 runs to 15 residues. In DNA form, the CDR3 reads TGCGCCAGCAGTCCCGACAGGGGTCCCACAGATACGCAGTATTTT. It translates to CASSPDRGPTDTQYF.

The chain combines TRBV27 with TRBJ1-1; the D is unclear. V was pared by 4 bases and J by 0 bases, with 9 bases between. Germline V gene lookup returns CDR1 MNHEY and CDR2 SMNVEV (reference sequence). The CDR3 extends over 14 amino acids. The CDR3, as DNA: TGTGCCAGCAGTTGGGCTAATATGAACACTGAAGCTTTCTTT. It codes for CASSWANMNTEAFF.

This chain connects TRBV5-4 to TRBJ1-6, with D perhaps matching TRBD1 (6 bases). There are 17 residues in the CDR3. Trimming took 7 bases from V and 4 from J, leaving 21 bases between them. The germline V gene encodes CDR1 SGHNT and CDR2 YYREEE (reference sequence). The CDR3 DNA reads as TGTGCCAGCGGCCAGTTTGGAGGCAGGGGTTATAATTCACCCCTCCACTTT. As protein: CASGQFGGRGYNSPLHF.

The V and J genes are TRBV27 and TRBJ1-2; TRBD1 matches 7 bases. J gave up 4 bases and V 3 bases, and 8 bases lay outside the gene matches. This CDR3 contains 15 residues. CDR1 MNHEY and CDR2 SMNVEV come from the germline V gene (reference sequence). The DNA of the CDR3 is TGTGCCAGCAGTTTCGCGGGACAGCCTATCTATGGCTACACCTTC. Residues: CASSFAGQPIYGYTF.

The chain employs TRBV7-6 and TRBJ1-2; tentatively, D is TRBD1 (6 bases). There are 17 residues in the CDR3. CDR1 is SGHVS and CDR2 is FNYEAQ in the germline V gene. V was clipped by 5 bases and J by 5 bases, with 24 bases between them. The CDR3: CASSPDGVPGGFYGYTF. CDR3 DNA: TGTGCCAGCAGCCCGGACGGGGTCCCGGGGGGCTTTTATGGCTACACCTTC.

The genes are TRBV10-2 and TRBJ2-3, with 12 bases identical to TRBD2. The CDR3 extends over 18 amino acids. CDR1 is WSHSY, CDR2 SAAADI, per germline. Trimming cost V 8 bases and J 3 bases; bases outside gene matches: 15. CDR3 loop: CASLGTSGYWATTDTQYF. CDR3 nucleotide sequence: TGCGCCAGCCTCGGGACTAGCGGGTATTGGGCCACGACAGATACGCAGTATTTT.

The rearrangement uses TRBV27 and TRBJ2-7; tentatively, D is TRBD1 (5 bases). Trimming left V 3 bases short and J 2 bases short, with 8 bases between. CDR1 and CDR2 (germline): MNHEY, SMNVEV (reference sequence). The CDR3 extends over 13 amino acids. CDR3 protein: CASSFAGTYEQYF. DNA of the CDR3: TGTGCCAGCAGTTTTGCAGGGACCTACGAGCAGTACTTC.

V gene TRBV5-6 combines with J gene TRBJ2-6, with D unresolved. This CDR3 has 13 amino acids. In germline, CDR1 is SGHDT, CDR2 YYEEEE. V was cut by 6 bases and J by 2 bases, with 6 bases left in between. The chain's CDR3 is CASKLAGANVLTF. The CDR3 DNA is TGTGCCAGCAAGCTGGCTGGGGCCAACGTCCTGACTTTC.

This sequence joins TRBV5-1 and TRBJ1-2; TRBD1 might be the D (6 bases). Germline V gene sequence: CDR1 SGHRS, CDR2 YFSETQ. The CDR3 covers 14 residues. V was trimmed by 4 bases and J by 6 bases, leaving 16 bases between them. As DNA, the CDR3 is TGCGCCAGCAGCCCCCGAGGGGGAAATGATGGCTACACCTTC. Protein sequence: CASSPRGGNDGYTF. The entire variable domain, with the rest obtained from reference TRBV5-1 and TRBJ1-2, is as follows: KAGVTQTPRYLIKTRGQQVTLSCSPISGHRSVSWYQQTPGQGLQFLFEYFSETQRNKGNFPGRFSGRQFSNSRSEMNVSTLELGDSALYLCASSPRGGNDGYTFGSGTRLTVV.

This chain uses TRBV7-9 with TRBJ1-3; the match to TRBD1 covers 10 bases. Trimming at V came to 4 bases and at J to 3 bases, leaving 3 bases not matched to a gene. CDR3 size: 15 residues. Germline V gene data show CDR1 as SEHNR and CDR2 as FQNEAQ (reference sequence). The chain's CDR3 is CASSSGQGDGNTIYF. The CDR3 DNA reads as TGTGCCAGCAGCTCCGGACAGGGGGATGGAAACACCATATATTTT.

This clone was observed a handful of times. The chain couples TRBV6-1 to TRBJ1-1; weak D call: TRBD1 (5 bases). The V end lost 5 bases, the J end lost 2 bases, and 9 bases lay between the germline ends. Germline-derived CDR1 and CDR2 are MNHNS and SASEGT. CDR3 length: 13 residues. Here the CDR3 reads CASSRQKNTEAFF. DNA for the CDR3: TGTGCCAGCAGTCGACAGAAAAACACTGAAGCTTTCTTT.

V is TRBV4-1 and J is TRBJ2-5; 9 nucleotides agree with TRBD1. CDR3 length: 16 amino acids. With V trimmed by 4 bases and J by 5 bases, 11 bases remained unmatched. Germline V gene sequence: CDR1 MGHRA, CDR2 YSYEKL. DNA of the CDR3: TGCGCCAGCAGCCCACCACCGGGACAGGGCCATGAGACCCAGTACTTC. This translates into CASSPPPGQGHETQYF.